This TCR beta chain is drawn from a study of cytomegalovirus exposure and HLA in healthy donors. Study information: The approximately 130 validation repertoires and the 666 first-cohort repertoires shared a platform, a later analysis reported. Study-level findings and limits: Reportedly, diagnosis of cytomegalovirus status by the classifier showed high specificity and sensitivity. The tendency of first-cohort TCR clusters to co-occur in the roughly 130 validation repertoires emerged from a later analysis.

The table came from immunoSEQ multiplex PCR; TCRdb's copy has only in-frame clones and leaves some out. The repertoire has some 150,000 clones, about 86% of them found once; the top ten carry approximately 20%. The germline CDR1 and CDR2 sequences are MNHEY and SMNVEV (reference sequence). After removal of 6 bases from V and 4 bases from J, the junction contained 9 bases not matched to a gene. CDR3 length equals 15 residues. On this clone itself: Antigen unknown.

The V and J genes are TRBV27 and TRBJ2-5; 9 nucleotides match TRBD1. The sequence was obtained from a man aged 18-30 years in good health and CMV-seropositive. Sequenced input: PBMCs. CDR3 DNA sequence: TGTGCCAGCAGGGCAGACGGGACAGGGCCAGAGACCCAGTACTTC. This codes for CASRADGTGPETQYF.